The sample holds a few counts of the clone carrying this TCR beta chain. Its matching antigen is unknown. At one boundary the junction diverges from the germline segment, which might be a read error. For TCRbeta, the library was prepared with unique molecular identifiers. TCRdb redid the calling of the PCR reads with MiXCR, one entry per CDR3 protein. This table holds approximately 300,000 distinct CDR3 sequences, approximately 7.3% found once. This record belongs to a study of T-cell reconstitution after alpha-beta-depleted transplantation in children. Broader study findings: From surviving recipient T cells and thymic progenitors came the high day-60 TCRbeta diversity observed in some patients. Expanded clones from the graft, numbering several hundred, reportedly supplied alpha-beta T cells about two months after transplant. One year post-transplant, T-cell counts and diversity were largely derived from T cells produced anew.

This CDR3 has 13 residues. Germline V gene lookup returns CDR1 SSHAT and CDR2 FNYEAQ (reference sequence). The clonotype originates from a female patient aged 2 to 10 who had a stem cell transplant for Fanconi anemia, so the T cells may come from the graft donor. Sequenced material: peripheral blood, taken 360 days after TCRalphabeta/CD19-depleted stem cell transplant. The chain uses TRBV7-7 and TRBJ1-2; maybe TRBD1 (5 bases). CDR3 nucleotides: TGTGCTAGCAGCTTACGAGGGGTCTATGGCTACACCTTC. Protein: CASSLRGVYGYTF.